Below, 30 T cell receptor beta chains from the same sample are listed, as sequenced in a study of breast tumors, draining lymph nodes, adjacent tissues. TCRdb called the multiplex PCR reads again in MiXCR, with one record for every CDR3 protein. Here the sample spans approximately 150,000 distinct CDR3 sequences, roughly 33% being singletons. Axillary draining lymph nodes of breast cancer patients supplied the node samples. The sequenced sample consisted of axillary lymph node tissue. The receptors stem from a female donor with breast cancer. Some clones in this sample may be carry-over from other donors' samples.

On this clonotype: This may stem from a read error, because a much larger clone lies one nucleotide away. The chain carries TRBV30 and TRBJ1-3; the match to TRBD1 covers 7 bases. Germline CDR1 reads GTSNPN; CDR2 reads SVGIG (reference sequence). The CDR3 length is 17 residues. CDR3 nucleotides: TGTACCTGGAAAACGGGACAGTACGGCTCTCGTGGAAACACCATATATTTT. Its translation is CTWKTGQYGSRGNTIYF.

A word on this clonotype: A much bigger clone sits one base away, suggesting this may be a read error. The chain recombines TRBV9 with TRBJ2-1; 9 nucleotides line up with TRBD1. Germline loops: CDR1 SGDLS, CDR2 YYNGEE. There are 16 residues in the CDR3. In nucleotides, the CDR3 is TGTGCCAGCAGCGGGGGAGGGACAGGGTTAACAAATGCGCAGTTCTTC. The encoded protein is CASSGGGTGLTNAQFF. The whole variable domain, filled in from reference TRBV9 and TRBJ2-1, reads DSGVTQTPKHLITATGQRVTLRCSPRSGDLSVYWYQQSLDQGLQFLIQYYNGEERAKGNILERFSAQQFPDLHSELNLSSLELGDSALYFCASSGGGTGLTNAQFFGPGTRLTVL.

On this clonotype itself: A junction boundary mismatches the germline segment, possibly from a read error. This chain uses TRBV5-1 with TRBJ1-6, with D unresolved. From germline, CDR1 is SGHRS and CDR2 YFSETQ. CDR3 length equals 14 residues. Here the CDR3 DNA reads TGCACCAGCAGCTTGGGGTCAGAGAATTCCCCCCTCCACTTT. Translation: CTSSLGSENSPLHF.

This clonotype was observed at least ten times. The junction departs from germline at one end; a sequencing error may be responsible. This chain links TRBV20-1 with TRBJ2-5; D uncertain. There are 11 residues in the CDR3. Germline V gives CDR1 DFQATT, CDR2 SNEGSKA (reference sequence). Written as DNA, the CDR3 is TGCAGTGCTACTGTTAAAGAGACCCAGTCCTTC. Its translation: CSATVKETQSF.

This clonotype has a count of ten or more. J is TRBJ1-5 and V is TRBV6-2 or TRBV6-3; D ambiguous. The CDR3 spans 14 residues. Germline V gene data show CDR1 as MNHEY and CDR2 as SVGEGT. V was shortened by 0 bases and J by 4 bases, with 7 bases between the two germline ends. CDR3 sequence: CASSYSSFNQPQHF. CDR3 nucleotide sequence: TGTGCCAGCAGTTACTCCAGCTTTAATCAGCCCCAGCATTTT.

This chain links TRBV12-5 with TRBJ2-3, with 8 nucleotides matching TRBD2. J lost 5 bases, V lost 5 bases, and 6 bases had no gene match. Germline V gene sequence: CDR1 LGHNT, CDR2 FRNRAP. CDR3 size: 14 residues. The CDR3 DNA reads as TGTGCTAGTGGTAAAGCGGGAGTGGTAGATACGCAGTATTTT. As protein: CASGKAGVVDTQYF.

The CDR3 spells CASISAGGQPQHF. CDR3 DNA: TGTGCCAGCATCAGTGCGGGGGGACAGCCCCAGCATTTT. The V gene is TRBV28, the J gene TRBJ1-5; D possibly corresponds to TRBD1 (5 bases). Germline V gene sequence: CDR1 MDHEN, CDR2 SYDVKM. The V end lost 7 bases, the J end lost 7 bases, and 14 bases lay between the germline ends. This CDR3 spans 13 amino acids.

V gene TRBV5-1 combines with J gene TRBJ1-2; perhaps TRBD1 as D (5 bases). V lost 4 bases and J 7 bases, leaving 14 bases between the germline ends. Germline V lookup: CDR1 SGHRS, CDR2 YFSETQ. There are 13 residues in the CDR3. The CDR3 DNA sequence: TGCGCCAGCAGCCCGGACGGCGGGGGTGGCTACACCTTC. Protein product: CASSPDGGGGYTF.

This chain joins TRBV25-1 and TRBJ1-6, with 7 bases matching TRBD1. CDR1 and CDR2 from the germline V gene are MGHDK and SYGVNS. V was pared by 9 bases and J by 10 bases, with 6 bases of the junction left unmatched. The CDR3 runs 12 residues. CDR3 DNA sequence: TGTGCCAGGACAGGGTATGGATCACCCCTCCACTTT. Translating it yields CARTGYGSPLHF.

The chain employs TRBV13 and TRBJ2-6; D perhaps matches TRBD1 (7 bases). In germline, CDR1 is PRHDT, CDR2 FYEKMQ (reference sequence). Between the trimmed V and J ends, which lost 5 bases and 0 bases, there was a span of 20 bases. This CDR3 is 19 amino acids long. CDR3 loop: CASSRAPLEGASGANVLTF. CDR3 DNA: TGTGCCAGCAGCCGGGCGCCATTGGAGGGGGCCTCTGGGGCCAACGTCCTGACTTTC. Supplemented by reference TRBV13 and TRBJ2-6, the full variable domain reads AAGVIQSPRHLIKEKRETATLKCYPIPRHDTVYWYQQGPGQDPQFLISFYEKMQSDKGSIPDRFSAQQFSDYHSELNMSSLELGDSALYFCASSRAPLEGASGANVLTFGAGSRLTVL.

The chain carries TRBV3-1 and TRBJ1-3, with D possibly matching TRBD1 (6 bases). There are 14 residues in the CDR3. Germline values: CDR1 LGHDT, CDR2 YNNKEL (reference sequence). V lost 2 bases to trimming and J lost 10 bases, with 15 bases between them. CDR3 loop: CASSQKGATGTIYF. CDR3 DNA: TGTGCCAGCAGCCAAAAAGGGGCCACAGGGACCATATATTTT.

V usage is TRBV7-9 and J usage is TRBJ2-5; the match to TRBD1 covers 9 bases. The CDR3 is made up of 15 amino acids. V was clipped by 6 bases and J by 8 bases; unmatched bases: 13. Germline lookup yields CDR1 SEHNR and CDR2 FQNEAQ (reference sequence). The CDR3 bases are TGTGCCAGCAGGCCCGACAGGGGGGCTGGAAACACCCAGTACTTC. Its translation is CASRPDRGAGNTQYF.

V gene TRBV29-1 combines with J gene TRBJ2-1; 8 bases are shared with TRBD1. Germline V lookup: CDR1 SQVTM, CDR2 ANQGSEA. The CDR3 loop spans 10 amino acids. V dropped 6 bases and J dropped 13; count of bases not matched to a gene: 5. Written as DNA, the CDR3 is TGCAGCGTGGGGACAGGAGTACAGTTCTTC. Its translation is CSVGTGVQFF.

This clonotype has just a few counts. CDR3 sequence reads: CASSGTGTGVTEAFF. CDR3 nucleotide sequence: TGTGCCAGCAGTGGCACCGGGACAGGGGTGACTGAAGCTTTCTTT. The chain uses TRBV6-6 and TRBJ1-1; TRBD1 matches 10 bases. Germline lookup yields CDR1 MNHNY and CDR2 SVGAGI (reference sequence). Trimming at V came to 5 bases and at J to 5 bases, leaving 8 bases not matched to a gene. The CDR3 has 15 amino acids.

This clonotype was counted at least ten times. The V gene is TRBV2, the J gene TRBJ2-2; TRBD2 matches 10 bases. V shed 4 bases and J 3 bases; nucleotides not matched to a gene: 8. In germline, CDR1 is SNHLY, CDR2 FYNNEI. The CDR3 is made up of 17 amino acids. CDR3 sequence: CASSVAAGGRDTGELFF. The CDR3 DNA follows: TGTGCCAGCAGTGTTGCAGCGGGGGGGCGGGACACCGGGGAGCTGTTTTTT.

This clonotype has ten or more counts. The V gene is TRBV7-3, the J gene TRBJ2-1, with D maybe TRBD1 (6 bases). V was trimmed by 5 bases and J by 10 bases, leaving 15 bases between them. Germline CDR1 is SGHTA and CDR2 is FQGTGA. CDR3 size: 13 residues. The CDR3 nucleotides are TGTGCCAGCAGCCTAGGAGCCGACAGGGAGCAGTTCTTC. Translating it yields CASSLGADREQFF.

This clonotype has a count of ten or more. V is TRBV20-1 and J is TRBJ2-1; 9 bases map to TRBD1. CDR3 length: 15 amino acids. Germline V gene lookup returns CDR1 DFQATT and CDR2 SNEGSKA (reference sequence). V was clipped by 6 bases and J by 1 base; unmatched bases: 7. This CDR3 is CSARTGTGSYNEQFF. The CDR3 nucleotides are TGCAGTGCCAGGACCGGGACAGGGTCCTACAATGAGCAGTTCTTC.

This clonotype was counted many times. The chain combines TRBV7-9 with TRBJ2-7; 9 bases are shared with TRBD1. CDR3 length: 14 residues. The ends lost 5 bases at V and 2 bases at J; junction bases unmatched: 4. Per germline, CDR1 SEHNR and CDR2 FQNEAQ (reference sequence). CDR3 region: CASSPTGGAYEQYV. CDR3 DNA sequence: TGTGCCAGCAGCCCCACAGGGGGCGCCTACGAGCAGTACGTC.

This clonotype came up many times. CDR3 bases: TGTGCCAGCAGCCCAGCGGTGAACACAGATACGCAGTATTTT. Translating it yields CASSPAVNTDTQYF. The rearrangement uses TRBV7-3 and TRBJ2-3; D possibly corresponds to TRBD2 (5 bases). The CDR3 loop spans 14 amino acids. Per the germline V gene, CDR1 is SGHTA and CDR2 is FQGTGA. Trimming cost V 5 bases and J 2 bases, with 11 bases left between them.

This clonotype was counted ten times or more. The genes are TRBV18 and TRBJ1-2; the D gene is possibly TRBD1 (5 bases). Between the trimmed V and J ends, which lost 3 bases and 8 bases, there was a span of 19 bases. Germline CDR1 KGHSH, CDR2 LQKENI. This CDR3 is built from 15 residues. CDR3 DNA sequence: TGTGCCAGCTCACCTCGACAGACCGATGGTTCGGGCTACACCTTC. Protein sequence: CASSPRQTDGSGYTF.

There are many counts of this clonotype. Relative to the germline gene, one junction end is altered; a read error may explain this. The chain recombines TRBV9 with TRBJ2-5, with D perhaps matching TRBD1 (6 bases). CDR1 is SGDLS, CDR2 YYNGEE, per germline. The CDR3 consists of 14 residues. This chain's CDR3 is CASSSGQPGETQSF. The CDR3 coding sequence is TGTGCCAGCAGCTCTGGACAGCCTGGGGAGACCCAGTCCTTC.

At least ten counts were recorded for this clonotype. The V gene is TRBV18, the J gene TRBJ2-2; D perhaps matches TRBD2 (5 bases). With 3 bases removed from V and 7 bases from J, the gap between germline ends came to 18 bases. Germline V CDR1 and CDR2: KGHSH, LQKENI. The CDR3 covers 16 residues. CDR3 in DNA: TGTGCCAGCTCACCTTGGGAGCACCCAACGGGCGGGGAGCTGTTTTTT. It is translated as CASSPWEHPTGGELFF.

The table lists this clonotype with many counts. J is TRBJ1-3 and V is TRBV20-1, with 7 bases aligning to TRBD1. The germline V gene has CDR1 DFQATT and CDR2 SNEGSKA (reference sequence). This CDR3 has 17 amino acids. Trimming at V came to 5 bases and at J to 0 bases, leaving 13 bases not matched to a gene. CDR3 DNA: TGCAGTGCTGGAAGTACCGGAGGGGGCCACTCTGGAAACACCATATATTTT. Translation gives CSAGSTGGGHSGNTIYF.

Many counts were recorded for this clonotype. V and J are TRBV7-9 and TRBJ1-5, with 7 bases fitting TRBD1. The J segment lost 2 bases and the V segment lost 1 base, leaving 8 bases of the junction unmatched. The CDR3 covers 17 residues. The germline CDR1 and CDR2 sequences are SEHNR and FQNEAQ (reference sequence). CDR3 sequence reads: CASSLGTGEFGNQPQHF. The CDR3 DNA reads TGTGCCAGCAGCTTAGGTACAGGGGAGTTTGGCAATCAGCCCCAGCATTTT.

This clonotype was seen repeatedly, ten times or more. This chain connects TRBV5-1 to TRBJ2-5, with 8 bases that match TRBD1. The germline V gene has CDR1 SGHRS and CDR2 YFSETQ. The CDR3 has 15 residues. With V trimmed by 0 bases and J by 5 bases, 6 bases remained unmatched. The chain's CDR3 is CASSLASGGIETQYF. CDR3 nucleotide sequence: TGCGCCAGCAGCTTGGCCTCAGGGGGCATCGAGACCCAGTACTTC.

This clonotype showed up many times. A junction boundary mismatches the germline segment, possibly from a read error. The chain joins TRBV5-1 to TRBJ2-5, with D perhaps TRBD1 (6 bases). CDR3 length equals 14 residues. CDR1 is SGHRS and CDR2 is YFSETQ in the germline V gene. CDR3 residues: CASSSGHMQDTQYF. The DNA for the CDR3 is TGCGCCAGCAGCTCGGGACATATGCAAGACACCCAGTACTTC.

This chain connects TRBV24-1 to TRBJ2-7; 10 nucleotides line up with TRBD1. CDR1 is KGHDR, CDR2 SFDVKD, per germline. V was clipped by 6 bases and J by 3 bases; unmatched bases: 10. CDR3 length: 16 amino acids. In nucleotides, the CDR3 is TGTGCCACCAGTAGTCCCGGGACAGGGGACATCTACGAGCAGTACTTC. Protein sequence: CATSSPGTGDIYEQYF.

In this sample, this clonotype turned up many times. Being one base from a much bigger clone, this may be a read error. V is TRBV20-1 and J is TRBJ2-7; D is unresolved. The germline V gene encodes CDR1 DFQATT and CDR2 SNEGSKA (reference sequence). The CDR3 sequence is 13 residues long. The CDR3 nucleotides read TGCAGTGCTAGAGATGAGACAAACTACGCGCAGTACTTC. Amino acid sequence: CSARDETNYAQYF.

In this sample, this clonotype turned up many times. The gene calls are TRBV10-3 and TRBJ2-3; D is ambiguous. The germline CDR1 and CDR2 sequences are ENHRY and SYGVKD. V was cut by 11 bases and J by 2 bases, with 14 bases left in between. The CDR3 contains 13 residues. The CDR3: CALRNPITDTQYF. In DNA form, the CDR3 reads TGTGCCTTGCGAAATCCGATCACAGATACGCAGTATTTT.

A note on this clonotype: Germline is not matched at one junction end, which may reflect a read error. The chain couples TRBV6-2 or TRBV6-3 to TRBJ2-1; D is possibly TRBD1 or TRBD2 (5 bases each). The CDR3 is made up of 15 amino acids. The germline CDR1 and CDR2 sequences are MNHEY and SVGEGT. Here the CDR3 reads CASSPRGRAENAQFF. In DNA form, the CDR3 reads TGTGCCAGCAGTCCGAGGGGCCGAGCTGAGAATGCGCAGTTCTTC.